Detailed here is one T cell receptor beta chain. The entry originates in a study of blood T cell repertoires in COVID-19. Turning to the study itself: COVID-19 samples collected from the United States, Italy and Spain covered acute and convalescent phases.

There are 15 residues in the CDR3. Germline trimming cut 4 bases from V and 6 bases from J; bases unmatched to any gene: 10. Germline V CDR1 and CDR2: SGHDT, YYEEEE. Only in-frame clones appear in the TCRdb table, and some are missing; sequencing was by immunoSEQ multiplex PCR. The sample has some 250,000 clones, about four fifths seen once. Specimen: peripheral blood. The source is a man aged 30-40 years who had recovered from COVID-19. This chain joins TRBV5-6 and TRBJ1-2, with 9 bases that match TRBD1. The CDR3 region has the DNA TGTGCCAGCAGCCCTCTGGACAGGGGAACGCATGGCTACACCTTC. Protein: CASSPLDRGTHGYTF.